The clone carrying this TCR beta chain has at least ten counts. This entry is derived from a study of T cells in Graves' hyperthyroidism and ophthalmopathy. Study overall: Blood from the periphery was taken at initial diagnosis, before any treatment.

Looked up from germline, CDR1 is MNHEY and CDR2 is SVGEGT. This CDR3 is 15 amino acids long. With 4 bases removed from V and 0 bases from J, the gap between germline ends came to 7 bases. The investigators amplified TCR beta CDR3 regions from RNA transcripts. HTBI primers drove first-round RT-PCR of the TCR CDR3. Using its own MiXCR run on the multiplex PCR reads, TCRdb lists one record per CDR3 protein. The sample holds some 180,000 distinct CDR3 sequences, around a sixth seen once. This clonotype was sampled from a woman aged 45-65 years with Graves' hyperthyroidism. V usage is TRBV6-2 or TRBV6-3 and J usage is TRBJ2-6; weak D call: TRBD1 (5 bases). Sequenced: blood. CDR3 loop: CASSFRDSGANVLTF. DNA of the CDR3: TGTGCCAGCAGTTTCAGGGACTCTGGGGCCAACGTCCTGACTTTC.